These 22 T cell receptor beta chains share one sample of origin, sequenced in a study of shared clonotypes between healthy human individuals. Generated by immunoSEQ multiplex PCR, the TCRdb table keeps only in-frame clones and is missing some. The sample records over 1.4 million clones, roughly 96% being singletons. The specimen sequenced was naive CD4+ T cells sorted from blood. Noted subset: CD45RA+ positively selected. The receptors here all came from a man between 25 and 39 years old in good health.

The chain carries TRBV28 and TRBJ2-7; TRBD1 is a possible D gene (5 bases). V lost 4 bases, J lost 4 bases, and 14 bases lay in between. Germline lookup yields CDR1 MDHEN and CDR2 SYDVKM. The CDR3 sequence is 14 residues long. DNA of the CDR3: TGTGCCAGCAGTTCCCCGCAGGGAAAATACGAGCAGTACTTC. As protein: CASSSPQGKYEQYF.

This chain uses TRBV7-2 with TRBJ1-5; D gene uncertain. Per germline, CDR1 SGHTA and CDR2 FQGNSA. The CDR3 sequence is 13 residues long. The ends were cut back, 5 bases at V and 7 bases at J, with 12 bases in the middle. CDR3 protein: CASSIRAGQPQHF. CDR3 sequence (DNA): TGTGCCAGCAGCATCCGAGCGGGCCAGCCCCAGCATTTT.

The chain uses TRBV2 and TRBJ1-4, with D uncertain. This CDR3 is built from 15 residues. Germline V lookup: CDR1 SNHLY, CDR2 FYNNEI. Trimming pared 1 base from V and 3 bases from J, leaving 9 bases between. CDR3 bases: TGTGCCAGCAGTGAAGGGGCGCGGGCTAATGAAAAACTGTTTTTT. Translation: CASSEGARANEKLFF.

The gene calls are TRBV5-6 and TRBJ2-7; no reliable D call. The CDR3 has 13 residues. The germline gives CDR1 SGHDT, CDR2 YYEEEE. The V and J ends lost 0 bases and 2 bases respectively, with 6 bases between them. CDR3 sequence reads: CASSLEVAYEQYF. CDR3 bases: TGTGCCAGCAGCTTGGAGGTCGCCTACGAGCAGTACTTC.

In its sample, this clone was seen once. The rearrangement links TRBV27 to TRBJ1-2; TRBD1 matches 7 bases. CDR3 length: 18 residues. CDR1 is MNHEY and CDR2 is SMNVEV in the germline V gene (reference sequence). V gave up 3 bases and J gave up 0 bases; unmatched junction bases: 13. This CDR3 reads CASSLLSRQGGANYGYTF. The CDR3 DNA sequence: TGTGCCAGCAGTTTGCTCTCGCGGCAGGGGGGAGCTAACTATGGCTACACCTTC.

This clone occurred once. This chain connects TRBV7-9 to TRBJ2-7, with D perhaps TRBD1 (6 bases). The germline V and J ends were trimmed by 5 bases and 4 bases, with 18 bases remaining between them. CDR3 length equals 15 residues. Germline V gene sequence: CDR1 SEHNR, CDR2 FQNEAQ (reference sequence). CDR3 coding DNA: TGTGCCAGCAGCACCGGACAGATCCGTAGGTACGAGCAGTACTTC. It codes for CASSTGQIRRYEQYF.

J is TRBJ2-1 and V is TRBV11-2, with 8 bases that match TRBD2. Germline V gene sequence: CDR1 SGHAT, CDR2 FQNNGV. The CDR3 is 15 amino acids. With 2 bases clipped from V and 7 bases from J, the junction kept 7 bases outside the gene matches. As DNA, the CDR3 is TGTGCCAGCAGCTTACGACAGCGGGAGATAAATGAGCAGTTCTTC. This translates into CASSLRQREINEQFF.

The chain combines TRBV5-1 with TRBJ2-7, with D perhaps TRBD1 or TRBD2 (5 bases each). CDR3 length: 17 amino acids. The germline V gene encodes CDR1 SGHRS and CDR2 YFSETQ. Trimming left V 3 bases short and J 0 bases short, with 19 bases between. The CDR3 loop is CASSSRVWDGSSYEQYF. CDR3 bases: TGCGCCAGCAGCTCACGGGTATGGGACGGTTCCTCCTACGAGCAGTACTTC.

The V gene is TRBV7-6, the J gene TRBJ2-3, with D unresolved. Germline CDR1 is SGHVS and CDR2 is FNYEAQ. This CDR3 has 16 residues. The V end lost 4 bases, the J end lost 0 bases, and 14 bases lay between the germline ends. CDR3 region: CASSSRHGGSTDTQYF. The CDR3 DNA sequence: TGTGCCAGCAGCTCCCGTCACGGCGGTAGCACAGATACGCAGTATTTT.

The rearrangement links TRBV11-3 to TRBJ2-7; D may correspond to TRBD1 or TRBD2 (5 bases each). CDR3 length: 15 residues. Germline V CDR1 and CDR2: SGHNT, YENEEA. V was trimmed by 4 bases and J by 3 bases, leaving 16 bases between them. CDR3 coding DNA: TGTGCCAGCAGCTCACCGGGGCAGGGCGTCTACGAGCAGTACTTC. Protein product: CASSSPGQGVYEQYF.

Concerning this clone itself: The sample holds other DNA sequences that translate to the same CDR3. In DNA form, the CDR3 reads TGTGCCAGCAGTCCACCGGGACTAGCGGGAGGCACGCAGTATTTT. Residues: CASSPPGLAGGTQYF. This rearrangement joins TRBV25-1 to TRBJ2-3; 15 positions match TRBD2. Germline V lookup: CDR1 MGHDK, CDR2 SYGVNS. J lost 9 bases, V lost 5 bases, and 6 bases had no gene match. CDR3 size: 15 residues.

The J gene is TRBJ1-1, the V gene TRBV9; 10 nucleotides line up with TRBD1. The germline V gene encodes CDR1 SGDLS and CDR2 YYNGEE. The CDR3 runs 16 residues. V lost 3 bases to trimming and J lost 5 bases; unmatched junction nucleotides: 10. The CDR3 sequence is CASSDDRGRARTEAFF. In DNA form, the CDR3 reads TGTGCCAGCAGCGACGACAGGGGGCGTGCGAGAACTGAAGCTTTCTTT.

This clone was detected only once. The V gene is TRBV18, the J gene TRBJ2-1; 11 positions match TRBD2. V dropped 3 bases and J dropped 4; count of bases not matched to a gene: 11. CDR1 is KGHSH and CDR2 is LQKENI in the germline V gene. CDR3 length equals 18 residues. The CDR3 region has the DNA TGTGCCAGCTCACCTTCTACTAGCGGGGGCTGGGTTTACAATGAGCAGTTCTTC. It is translated as CASSPSTSGGWVYNEQFF.

J is TRBJ2-7 and V is TRBV19, with 14 bases that match TRBD2. V dropped 4 bases and J dropped 6; count of bases not matched to a gene: 5. This CDR3 has 15 residues. Germline V CDR1 and CDR2: LNHDA, SQIVND (reference sequence). Written as DNA, the CDR3 is TGTGCCAGTAGTAAAGGCGGGACTAGCGGGAGCGAGCAGTACTTC. Translation: CASSKGGTSGSEQYF.

CDR3 protein: CASSLSQSSTDTQYF. The DNA of the CDR3 is TGTGCCAGCAGCTTGTCTCAGTCTAGCACAGATACGCAGTATTTT. The chain links TRBV5-8 to TRBJ2-3; unclear D gene. V was cut by 1 base and J by 0 bases, with 9 bases left in between. The CDR3 has 15 amino acids. Germline lookup yields CDR1 SGHTS and CDR2 YDEGEE.

As for this clone: The junction differs from germline at one of its ends, possibly a read error. Other DNA sequences of this sample code for an identical CDR3. The chain uses TRBV7-2 and TRBJ1-5; D gene unclear. In germline, CDR1 is SGHTA, CDR2 FQGNSA. CDR3 length: 13 amino acids. CDR3 DNA: TGTGCCAGCAGTTTAGACAGCAATCAGCCCCAGCATTTT. As protein: CASSLDSNQPQHF.

V gene TRBV6-5 combines with J gene TRBJ2-7; D may be TRBD1 (6 bases). Germline CDR1 is MNHEY and CDR2 is SVGAGI. The V and J ends lost 1 base and 4 bases respectively, with 17 bases between them. CDR3 length equals 16 residues. The CDR3 spells CASSYFTGQNLYEQYF. The CDR3 DNA reads as TGTGCCAGCAGTTACTTTACCGGACAGAACCTTTACGAGCAGTACTTC.

This clone was picked up a small number of times. The gene calls are TRBV19 and TRBJ2-7, with D unclear. Germline V lookup: CDR1 LNHDA, CDR2 SQIVND (reference sequence). The CDR3 length is 14 residues. The V and J ends lost 10 bases and 7 bases respectively, with 23 bases between them. CDR3 nucleotide sequence: TGTGCCACCAGTACCGGCCGAGAAGTAGCAGAGCAGTACTTC. It specifies CATSTGREVAEQYF.

This clone was detected only once. Other DNA sequences in this sample translate to the same CDR3. This chain joins TRBV2 and TRBJ2-5; unclear D gene. Trimming stripped 3 bases from V and 5 bases from J, with 7 bases between. Germline lookup yields CDR1 SNHLY and CDR2 FYNNEI. The CDR3 has 12 residues. In nucleotides, the CDR3 is TGTGCCAGCAGTGATTTAGGGGAGACCCAGTACTTC. Protein sequence: CASSDLGETQYF.

This chain joins TRBV28 and TRBJ2-5; D is unresolved. Germline values: CDR1 MDHEN, CDR2 SYDVKM. Trimming took 10 bases from V and 4 from J, leaving 22 bases between them. CDR3 length equals 15 residues. The CDR3 region has the DNA TGTGCCACCTCCCAAACCGGGCGGTCTGGAGAGACCCAGTACTTC. Protein: CATSQTGRSGETQYF.

The V gene is TRBV7-9, the J gene TRBJ2-3, with 12 bases aligning to TRBD2. With 1 base clipped from V and 3 bases from J, the junction kept 11 bases outside the gene matches. This CDR3 has 19 residues. In germline, CDR1 is SEHNR, CDR2 FQNEAQ (reference sequence). This CDR3 reads CASSLELAGGGGPTDTQYF. CDR3 nucleotides: TGTGCCAGCAGCTTAGAACTAGCGGGAGGAGGAGGGCCAACAGATACGCAGTATTTT.

The CDR3 region has the DNA TGTGCCTGGAGCGTTGGCGGGGGACCCTACGAGCAGTACTTC. Residues: CAWSVGGGPYEQYF. This chain links TRBV30 with TRBJ2-7; 7 bases are a match to TRBD2. There are 14 residues in the CDR3. V lost 3 bases, J lost 2 bases, and 7 bases stayed unmatched. From germline, CDR1 is GTSNPN and CDR2 SVGIG (reference sequence).